The clone carrying this TCR beta chain has more than one count but fewer than ten. Its specificity is not known. Germline CDR1 and CDR2: LGHNA and YSLEER. CDR3 size: 15 residues. V shed 0 bases and J shed 0 bases, with 8 bases lying between them. The sample originates from a study of T-cell memory formation after mild COVID-19. Whole-study results and caveats: What remained unconfirmed was the SARS-CoV-2 specificity of second-wave clones peaking on day 37. Memory cells collected pre-infection included some clones that later responded, suggesting cross-reactive memory joined. CD4+ contracting clones lay mainly in CM and EM, CD8+ ones in EMRA.

TCRdb reprocessed the 5' RACE reads with MiXCR, giving one entry per CDR3 protein. The data contain 140,000 or so distinct CDR3 sequences, less than 20% of them singletons. The TCR comes from an adult woman who had mild COVID-19 (a few samples of this study predate the infection). Cell type and time point are not known. The chain couples TRBV4-3 to TRBJ2-5, with D unresolved. The specimen was PBMCs or a T cell subset sorted from them (not recorded which). The CDR3 loop is CASSQEWLYQETQYF. The CDR3 coding sequence is TGCGCCAGCAGCCAAGAATGGCTGTACCAAGAGACCCAGTACTTC.